The 30 T cell receptor beta chains reported below all come from one sample, sequenced in a study of T cells after yellow fever vaccination. MiXCR, run by TCRdb on the 5' RACE reads, gives a single entry per CDR3 protein. The data contain about 150,000 distinct CDR3 sequences, under 7% of them seen just once; the ten biggest clones take up more than 0.6%. Sequencing was performed on CD4+ T cells sorted from PBMCs, taken 10 days after the yellow fever booster vaccination. The receptors were gathered from a man younger than 45 who received the YFV17D yellow fever vaccine.

The genes are TRBV5-1 and TRBJ1-2, with D possibly matching TRBD1 (6 bases). The V end lost 0 bases, the J end lost 6 bases, and 15 bases lay between the germline ends. Germline CDR1 reads SGHRS; CDR2 reads YFSETQ. CDR3 length: 15 residues. The CDR3 loop reads CASSLGATGENGYTF. The CDR3 DNA is TGCGCCAGCAGCTTGGGGGCGACAGGAGAGAATGGCTACACCTTC.

This clonotype was counted between two and nine times. CDR3 region: CASSSSGTEGGYTF. In DNA, the CDR3 is TGCGCCAGCAGCTCCTCCGGGACAGAAGGTGGCTACACCTTC. The rearrangement joins TRBV5-1 to TRBJ1-2; 7 bases match TRBD1. With 3 bases clipped from V and 7 bases from J, the junction kept 9 bases outside the gene matches. CDR3 length: 14 amino acids. CDR1 SGHRS and CDR2 YFSETQ come from the germline V gene.

This clonotype was counted ten times or more. The V call is TRBV5-1, the J call TRBJ2-7; D is possibly TRBD1 (6 bases). The ends were cut back, 4 bases at V and 5 bases at J, with 10 bases in the middle. The CDR3 length is 12 residues. Germline CDR1 is SGHRS and CDR2 is YFSETQ. CDR3 nucleotides: TGCGCCAGCAGCAAATACAGGGACGAGCAGTACTTC. This gives the protein CASSKYRDEQYF. The full variable domain, rest sourced from reference TRBV5-1 and TRBJ2-7, is KAGVTQTPRYLIKTRGQQVTLSCSPISGHRSVSWYQQTPGQGLQFLFEYFSETQRNKGNFPGRFSGRQFSNSRSEMNVSTLELGDSALYLCASSKYRDEQYFGPGTRLTVT.

This clonotype occurred many times. CDR3: CASSKGGANTGELFF. Here the CDR3 DNA reads TGTGCCAGCAGCAAAGGGGGGGCGAACACCGGGGAGCTGTTTTTT. The rearrangement uses TRBV7-2 and TRBJ2-2, with TRBD2 as a possible D gene (7 bases). Trimming took off 5 bases at V and 0 bases at J, with 10 bases between the two ends. The germline V gene encodes CDR1 SGHTA and CDR2 FQGNSA. This CDR3 comprises 15 residues.

This clonotype has at least ten counts. This sequence joins TRBV4-1 and TRBJ2-7, with a possible D match to TRBD2 (5 bases). Germline V gene lookup returns CDR1 MGHRA and CDR2 YSYEKL. Trimming removed 0 bases at V and 6 bases at J, with 15 bases between. The CDR3 runs to 15 residues. The DNA for the CDR3 is TGCGCCAGCAGCCAAGATCATGGTGGACGGGGCGAGCAGTACTTC. Its translation: CASSQDHGGRGEQYF.

This clonotype was found many times. This sequence joins TRBV12-3 or TRBV12-4 and TRBJ2-5, with D hard to call. There are 12 residues in the CDR3. Trimming took off 5 bases at V and 3 bases at J, with 7 bases between the two ends. The CDR3: CASSQSKETQYF. The CDR3 bases are TGTGCCAGCAGTCAGTCAAAAGAGACCCAGTACTTC.

In its sample, this clonotype was seen once. It may be a read error: a sequence one base away is much more abundant. The chain links TRBV5-1 to TRBJ2-6; 9 bases agree with TRBD1. The CDR3 is 17 amino acids. The V gene's germline CDR1 is SGHRS and CDR2 YFSETQ. The CDR3 is CASSWGDRVSGDNVLTF. CDR3 DNA: TGCGCCAGCAGCTGGGGGGACAGGGTCTCTGGGGACAACGTCCTGACTTTC.

This clonotype was detected many times. The chain carries TRBV6-5 and TRBJ2-7; a possible D gene is TRBD1 (5 bases). The CDR3 sequence is 14 residues long. The V end was cut by 2 bases, the J end by 4 bases, with 12 bases between. The germline V gene encodes CDR1 MNHEY and CDR2 SVGAGI. The CDR3 nucleotides read TGTGCCAGCAGTTACGGGGCGGCGCTTTACGAGCAGTACTTC. It encodes CASSYGAALYEQYF.

This clonotype was found many times. This chain links TRBV5-1 with TRBJ2-3; D perhaps matches TRBD2 (6 bases). The CDR3 consists of 15 residues. V lost 6 bases and J 0 bases, leaving 14 bases between the germline ends. Germline CDR1 SGHRS, CDR2 YFSETQ. The CDR3: CASIRLDPSTDTQYF. The DNA for the CDR3 is TGCGCCAGCATCCGACTAGACCCTAGCACAGATACGCAGTATTTT. The variable domain in full, with the rest retrieved from reference TRBV5-1 and TRBJ2-3, is KAGVTQTPRYLIKTRGQQVTLSCSPISGHRSVSWYQQTPGQGLQFLFEYFSETQRNKGNFPGRFSGRQFSNSRSEMNVSTLELGDSALYLCASIRLDPSTDTQYFGPGTRLTVL.

This clonotype was picked up many times. V gene TRBV4-3 combines with J gene TRBJ2-2; D call uncertain. Trimming left V 0 bases short and J 7 bases short, with 15 bases between. The CDR3 is 16 residues long. The germline gives CDR1 LGHNA, CDR2 YSLEER. CDR3 protein: CASSQDQGNMGGELFF. For the CDR3, the DNA is TGCGCCAGCAGCCAAGATCAAGGCAACATGGGCGGGGAGCTGTTTTTT.

This clonotype has just a few counts. The rearrangement joins TRBV6-1 to TRBJ2-4; D is uncertain. The V and J ends lost 11 bases and 0 bases respectively, with 11 bases between them. Germline-derived CDR1 and CDR2 are MNHNS and SASEGT. CDR3 length equals 13 residues. The CDR3: CAVLQLAKNIQYF. The CDR3, as DNA: TGTGCCGTACTCCAATTAGCCAAAAACATTCAGTACTTC.

This clonotype appeared many times. The rearrangement uses TRBV20-1 and TRBJ2-1, with 7 bases lining up with TRBD2. The V segment lost 3 bases and the J segment 7 bases; nucleotides outside the gene matches: 9. Per germline, CDR1 DFQATT and CDR2 SNEGSKA (reference sequence). The CDR3 is made up of 14 amino acids. The CDR3 sequence: CSARPGVAGNEQFF. DNA for the CDR3: TGCAGTGCTAGGCCCGGGGTAGCGGGTAATGAGCAGTTCTTC.

In its sample, this clonotype was seen many times. V gene TRBV28 combines with J gene TRBJ2-2; the D gene is possibly TRBD2 (5 bases). CDR3 length: 12 amino acids. V shed 6 bases and J shed 3 bases, with 5 bases lying between them. Germline loops: CDR1 MDHEN, CDR2 SYDVKM. Written as DNA, the CDR3 is TGTGCCAGCAGGGGAGACACCGGGGAGCTGTTTTTT. Protein sequence: CASRGDTGELFF. Based on the CDR3 plus reference TRBV28 and TRBJ2-2, the full variable domain is DVKVTQSSRYLVKRTGEKVFLECVQDMDHENMFWYRQDPGLGLRLIYFSYDVKMKEKGDIPEGYSVSREKKERFSLILESASTNQTSMYLCASRGDTGELFFGEGSRLTVL.

This clonotype was seen ten or more times. This rearrangement joins TRBV27 to TRBJ1-6, with a tentative D call TRBD1 (5 bases). This CDR3 has 14 residues. Germline-derived CDR1 and CDR2 are MNHEY and SMNVEV (reference sequence). Trimming pared 6 bases from V and 4 bases from J, leaving 10 bases between. CDR3 in amino acids: CASRQDSYNSPLHF. Here the CDR3 DNA reads TGTGCCAGCAGACAAGACAGTTATAATTCACCCCTCCACTTT.

This clonotype was counted ten times or more. V and J are TRBV21-1 and TRBJ2-7; whether TRBD2, the table's D call, matches the DNA was not checked. TRBV21-1 is termed a pseudogene. The CDR3 length is 15 residues. The CDR3 reads CASSRLVPGIYEQYF. The CDR3 DNA reads TGTGCCAGCAGCCGACTAGTGCCGGGGATCTACGAGCAGTACTTC.

This clonotype was detected many times. The CDR3 loop is CATSMDTSGKRLGTQYF. For the CDR3, the DNA is TGTGCCACCAGCATGGATACTAGCGGGAAAAGACTGGGGACGCAGTATTTT. The rearrangement uses TRBV15 and TRBJ2-3; 10 nucleotides align to TRBD2. V dropped 4 bases and J dropped 9; count of bases not matched to a gene: 16. The CDR3 length is 17 residues. The germline gives CDR1 LNHNV, CDR2 YYDKDF (reference sequence).

This clonotype was counted many times. This rearrangement joins TRBV20-1 to TRBJ2-7, with D perhaps given as TRBD1 or TRBD2 (5 bases each). The CDR3 loop spans 17 amino acids. Trimming removed 3 bases from V and 3 bases from J, with 24 bases in between. Germline CDR1 DFQATT, CDR2 SNEGSKA (reference sequence). CDR3 coding DNA: TGCAGTGCTAGGAGCGGTTTTACGCCAGGGAATCTCTACGAGCAGTACTTC. Protein: CSARSGFTPGNLYEQYF.

This clonotype has at least ten counts. This chain uses TRBV20-1 with TRBJ2-3, with D maybe TRBD2 (6 bases). The CDR3 is made up of 13 amino acids. Germline assignment: CDR1 DFQATT and CDR2 SNEGSKA (reference sequence). The V gene lost 6 bases and the J gene lost 4 bases, with 14 bases spanning the gap. The CDR3 bases are TGCAGTGCCAGACTAGGGCTTGCAGATACGCAGTATTTT. Protein sequence: CSARLGLADTQYF.

This clonotype was picked up many times. V gene TRBV7-9 combines with J gene TRBJ1-2, with D unresolved. In germline, CDR1 is SEHNR, CDR2 FQNEAQ (reference sequence). The CDR3 totals 13 residues. Trimming removed 0 bases at V and 8 bases at J, with 10 bases between. The CDR3 DNA follows: TGTGCCAGCAGCTTAGCGACCGGTACCGGCTACACCTTC. It translates to CASSLATGTGYTF. Using reference TRBV7-9 and TRBJ1-2 for the parts outside the CDR3, the full variable domain is DTGVSQNPRHKITKRGQNVTFRCDPISEHNRLYWYRQTLGQGPEFLTYFQNEAQLEKSRLLSDRFSAERPKGSFSTLEIQRTEQGDSAMYLCASSLATGTGYTFGSGTRLTVV.

This clonotype was seen at least ten times. V usage is TRBV29-1 and J usage is TRBJ2-5; D might be TRBD1 or TRBD2, each matching 6 bases. The CDR3 is 11 amino acids. In germline, CDR1 is SQVTM, CDR2 ANQGSEA. Trimming took 4 bases from V and 7 from J, leaving 10 bases between them. CDR3 sequence (DNA): TGCAGCGTTGGAGGGGGGTTGACCCAGTACTTC. Translation gives CSVGGGLTQYF.

There are a few counts of this clonotype. The chain links TRBV7-8 to TRBJ2-5; no reliable D call. Trimming stripped 8 bases from V and 1 base from J, with 8 bases between. Germline V CDR1 and CDR2: SGHVS, FQNEAQ. This CDR3 spans 12 amino acids. The CDR3 region has the DNA TGTGCCAGCGGAGAGATCCAAGAGACCCAGTACTTC. Protein sequence: CASGEIQETQYF.

This clonotype was counted at least ten times. The rearrangement links TRBV14 to TRBJ2-1, with D possibly matching TRBD2 (7 bases). V dropped 1 base and J dropped 10 bases, with 11 bases sitting between them. The CDR3 extends over 13 amino acids. CDR1 SGHDN and CDR2 FVKESK come from the germline V gene. The DNA for the CDR3 is TGTGCCAGCAGCCAAGTTGGGGGGGCCGAGCAGTTCTTC. Its translation is CASSQVGGAEQFF.

This clonotype has at least ten counts. Sequence at one end of the junction differs from germline and may be a read error. The chain is built from TRBV7-7 and TRBJ2-3, with D tentatively TRBD1 or TRBD2 (5 bases each). Germline values: CDR1 SSHAT, CDR2 FNYEAQ (reference sequence). CDR3 length equals 17 residues. CDR3 DNA sequence: TGTGCTAGCAGCTTAAGTGTGGGGGACCTAAGCACAGATACGCAGTATTTT. It yields the protein CASSLSVGDLSTDTQYF.

Ten or more counts support this clonotype. This chain links TRBV20-1 with TRBJ1-1, with 7 bases fitting TRBD1. The CDR3 is 14 amino acids. The junction had 8 bases not matched to a gene; V was cut back by 6 bases and J by 1 base. Germline CDR1 and CDR2: DFQATT and SNEGSKA (reference sequence). This chain's CDR3 is CSAWRGLPNTEAFF. The CDR3 nucleotides are TGCAGTGCGTGGAGGGGGCTCCCGAACACTGAAGCTTTCTTT.

This clonotype was counted ten times or more. The V call is TRBV12-3 or TRBV12-4, the J call TRBJ2-1; 11 bases match TRBD2. J lost 6 bases, V lost 2 bases, and 3 bases had no gene match. The CDR3 has 15 amino acids. CDR3 coding DNA: TGTGCCAGCAGTTTAAGCCTAGCGGGAGGCAATGAGCAGTTCTTC. Its protein is CASSLSLAGGNEQFF.

Many counts were recorded for this clonotype. The chain combines TRBV3-1 with TRBJ1-2, with TRBD1 matching 8 bases. Germline assignment: CDR1 LGHDT and CDR2 YNNKEL (reference sequence). The CDR3 is 16 residues long. Trimming took 4 bases from V and 4 from J; bases not matched to a gene: 11. The CDR3 DNA reads as TGTGCCAGCAGCCCCACCAGGACAGGGACTGGCTATGGCTACACCTTC. This codes for CASSPTRTGTGYGYTF.

This clonotype occurred many times. DNA of the CDR3: TGTGCCACCAGTGACCCCCGGACGGTGGGCCAGCCCCAGCATTTT. It is translated as CATSDPRTVGQPQHF. V gene TRBV24-1 combines with J gene TRBJ1-5; no firm D call. The CDR3 sequence is 15 residues long. The V and J ends lost 4 bases and 7 bases respectively, with 16 bases between them. The V gene's germline CDR1 is KGHDR and CDR2 SFDVKD.

This clonotype showed up just once. This may be a read error: a much more frequent sequence differs by one nucleotide. This sequence joins TRBV24-1 and TRBJ1-5, with unresolved D. This CDR3 is built from 13 residues. Germline-derived CDR1 and CDR2 are KGHDR and SFDVKD. V lost 5 bases and J lost 6, with 10 bases in between. Here the CDR3 DNA reads TGTGCCACCAGTGGTGAGCGGCGTCAGCCCCAGCATTTT. It is translated as CATSGERRQPQHF.

This clonotype was picked up many times. V gene TRBV7-8 combines with J gene TRBJ2-1; D may be TRBD2 (5 bases). V dropped 4 bases and J dropped 0 bases, with 10 bases sitting between them. This CDR3 comprises 15 residues. Looked up from germline, CDR1 is SGHVS and CDR2 is FQNEAQ. CDR3 residues: CASSSSPGSYNEQFF. The CDR3 DNA reads TGTGCCAGCAGCTCTAGCCCCGGCTCCTACAATGAGCAGTTCTTC.

The table lists this clonotype with many counts. This sequence joins TRBV9 and TRBJ2-1; D is perhaps TRBD2 (6 bases). Trimming removed 0 bases at V and 8 bases at J, with 18 bases between. The CDR3 sequence is 16 residues long. Germline loops: CDR1 SGDLS, CDR2 YYNGEE. This CDR3 is CASSVAPLRRGYEQFF. The CDR3 nucleotides read TGTGCCAGCAGCGTAGCTCCCTTGCGGAGGGGCTATGAGCAGTTCTTC.